The 15 T cell receptor beta chains below all came from one sample that was sequenced in a study of control samples from healthy donors and cancer patients (TCRdb year 2020). Libraries came from the immunoSEQ multiplex PCR assay. TCRdb's version of the immuneACCESS table is confined to in-frame rearrangements and falls short of the full clone set. An unresolved V gene accounts for under half of the shortfall where checked; the remainder is of unknown origin. The sample contains 85,000 to 95,000 clones, around 90% of them found a single time. Together, the top ten hold 13% to 15% of the sample. Input material: blood. These receptors all stem from a woman between 70 and 85 years old in good health.

The chain carries TRBV6-5 and TRBJ1-6; perhaps TRBD1 as D (6 bases). This CDR3 has 11 residues. CDR1 is MNHEY, CDR2 SVGAGI, per germline. The CDR3 spells CATRSGESLHF. The CDR3 bases are TGTGCTACAAGGTCAGGGGAATCCCTCCACTTT.

This clone was detected once. The rearrangement joins TRBV10-1 to TRBJ2-5, with a tentative D call TRBD2 (6 bases). Germline CDR1 WNHNN, CDR2 SYGVQD (reference sequence). V was cut by 6 bases and J by 0 bases, with 11 bases left in between. The CDR3 covers 14 residues. This CDR3 is CASSRTGDQETQYF. CDR3 in DNA: TGCGCCAGCAGCCGGACGGGGGACCAAGAGACCCAGTACTTC.

The chain joins TRBV5-4 to TRBJ1-1, with D possibly matching TRBD1 (5 bases). The CDR3 runs to 14 residues. The germline V gene has CDR1 SGHNT and CDR2 YYREEE (reference sequence). V lost 2 bases, J lost 1 base, and 9 bases lay in between. The CDR3 DNA sequence: TGTGCCAGCAGCTTTAAAGGGGCGAACACTGAAGCTTTCTTT. Its translation: CASSFKGANTEAFF.

This clone has just one count. The chain uses TRBV4-1 and TRBJ2-7; unclear D gene. Per germline, CDR1 MGHRA and CDR2 YSYEKL. V was pared by 0 bases and J by 3 bases, with 9 bases between. The CDR3 totals 14 residues. CDR3 residues: CASSQDAGRYEQYF. In nucleotides, the CDR3 is TGCGCCAGCAGCCAAGACGCCGGACGCTACGAGCAGTACTTC.

V usage is TRBV6-5 and J usage is TRBJ2-4; D gene uncertain. Germline V gene lookup returns CDR1 MNHEY and CDR2 SVGAGI. V lost 7 bases and J 2 bases, leaving 9 bases between the germline ends. The CDR3 covers 13 residues. The CDR3: CASTLDTKNIQYF. The CDR3 DNA reads TGTGCCAGCACCCTCGACACCAAAAACATTCAGTACTTC.

V is TRBV2 and J is TRBJ1-1, with D perhaps matching TRBD1 (6 bases). Per the germline V gene, CDR1 is SNHLY and CDR2 is FYNNEI. The ends were cut back, 4 bases at V and 10 bases at J, with 16 bases in the middle. The CDR3 contains 13 residues. CDR3 residues: CASSGETGTGAFF. The CDR3 DNA is TGTGCCAGCAGTGGAGAGACAGGCACGGGAGCTTTCTTT.

The chain employs TRBV4-2 and TRBJ1-2; possible D gene TRBD1, 5 bases. The V and J ends lost 0 bases and 2 bases respectively, with 10 bases between them. The CDR3 covers 15 residues. CDR1 and CDR2 from the germline V gene are LGHNA and YNFKEQ. The CDR3 DNA is TGTGCCAGCAGCCAAGAGGGGCAGGTCAACTATGGCTACACCTTC. It specifies CASSQEGQVNYGYTF.

V usage is TRBV11-3 and J usage is TRBJ2-1; 7 bases agree with TRBD1. The germline gives CDR1 SGHNT, CDR2 YENEEA. V lost 4 bases and J lost 3; bases outside the gene matches: 9. The CDR3 spans 16 residues. In DNA form, the CDR3 reads TGTGCCAGCAGCTCCAAGACAGGGATTGGCTACAATGAGCAGTTCTTC. Protein: CASSSKTGIGYNEQFF.

This clone was counted a single time. The V and J genes are TRBV30 and TRBJ1-1, with a possible D match to TRBD1 (5 bases). In germline, CDR1 is GTSNPN, CDR2 SVGIG (reference sequence). The germline V and J ends were trimmed by 0 bases and 9 bases, with 11 bases remaining between them. This CDR3 is built from 12 residues. CDR3 region: CAWSVGEGKAFF. In DNA form, the CDR3 reads TGTGCCTGGAGTGTAGGGGAAGGTAAAGCTTTCTTT.

The V gene is TRBV11-3, the J gene TRBJ2-1; maybe TRBD2 (7 bases). CDR1 SGHNT and CDR2 YENEEA come from the germline V gene. Trimming removed 5 bases at V and 0 bases at J, with 11 bases between. The CDR3 loop spans 15 amino acids. This CDR3 reads CASSRGGSSYNEQFF. CDR3 in DNA: TGTGCCAGCAGCCGCGGGGGCAGCTCCTACAATGAGCAGTTCTTC.

V and J are TRBV5-1 and TRBJ2-1; TRBD1 might be the D (6 bases). Trimming removed 0 bases from V and 4 bases from J, with 11 bases in between. CDR3 length: 15 amino acids. Germline V gives CDR1 SGHRS, CDR2 YFSETQ. Written as DNA, the CDR3 is TGCGCCAGCAGCTTGGGGCAGGGGAGATACAATGAGCAGTTCTTC. The encoded protein is CASSLGQGRYNEQFF.

The rearrangement links TRBV3-1 (or the pseudogene TRBV3-2) to TRBJ1-1; TRBD1 agrees at 8 bases. The V gene end was trimmed by 3 bases and the J gene end by 3 bases; junction bases not matched to a gene: 3. Germline CDR1 is LGHDT and CDR2 is YNNKEL (reference sequence). The CDR3 extends over 14 amino acids. CDR3 in amino acids: CASSHLTGDTEAFF. The CDR3 DNA reads as TGTGCCAGCAGCCATCTGACAGGGGACACTGAAGCTTTCTTT.

The V call is TRBV30, the J call TRBJ1-3, with 7 positions matching TRBD1. The J segment lost 2 bases and the V segment lost 2 bases, leaving 6 bases of the junction unmatched. CDR3 length equals 15 residues. Germline assignment: CDR1 GTSNPN and CDR2 SVGIG (reference sequence). The CDR3 bases are TGTGCCTGGAGTTTGGGACAGCAGACTGGAAACACCATATATTTT. Translated: CAWSLGQQTGNTIYF.

This clone was detected once. The genes are TRBV4-3 and TRBJ1-3, with 9 bases aligning to TRBD1. J was trimmed by 0 bases and V by 0 bases; bases with no gene match: 6. The CDR3 is 18 residues long. Germline V gene sequence: CDR1 LGHNA, CDR2 YSLEER. The CDR3 bases are TGCGCCAGCAGCCAAGATCTGGGGACAGGGATCTCTGGAAACACCATATATTTT. Its translation is CASSQDLGTGISGNTIYF.

There are a few counts of this clone. The V gene is TRBV19, the J gene TRBJ2-5; TRBD1 matches 9 bases. The ends lost 1 base at V and 4 bases at J; junction bases unmatched: 4. Germline CDR1 LNHDA, CDR2 SQIVND (reference sequence). The CDR3 is made up of 15 amino acids. CDR3 loop: CASSIGTGEGETQYF. In DNA form, the CDR3 reads TGTGCCAGTAGTATAGGGACAGGGGAAGGAGAGACCCAGTACTTC. The full variable domain, with the rest looked up from reference TRBV19 and TRBJ2-5, is DGGITQSPKYLFRKEGQNVTLSCEQNLNHDAMYWYRQDPGQGLRLIYYSQIVNDFQKGDIAEGYSVSREKKESFPLTVTSAQKNPTAFYLCASSIGTGEGETQYFGPGTRLLVL.